One and the same sample provided the 13 T cell receptor beta chains below, sequenced in a study of shared T cell receptors in the human thymus. The protocol was immunoSEQ multiplex PCR, while the TCRdb copy is restricted to in-frame clones and leaves out a portion. The table has approximately 730,000 clones, around 85% seen once; the top ten hold more than 0.008%. The same data also went into a second study, on human thymus T cells.

Sequencing was carried out using thymocytes. Receptors were obtained from a girl under two years old with a congenital heart defect.

The J gene is TRBJ2-7, the V gene TRBV12-5, with D possibly being TRBD1 (5 bases). The germline V gene encodes CDR1 LGHNT and CDR2 FRNRAP. The CDR3 has 15 amino acids. V lost 0 bases, J lost 0 bases, and 9 bases lay in between. The CDR3 loop reads CASGLVHRSSYEQYF. CDR3 bases: TGTGCTAGTGGTTTGGTACACAGGAGCTCCTACGAGCAGTACTTC. The whole variable domain, filled in from reference TRBV12-5 and TRBJ2-7, reads DARVTQTPRHKVTEMGQEVTMRCQPILGHNTVFWYRQTMMQGLELLAYFRNRAPLDDSGMPKDRFSAEMPDATLATLKIQPSEPRDSAVYFCASGLVHRSSYEQYFGPGTRLTVT.

This clone was detected once. The chain uses TRBV7-2 and TRBJ1-5; a possible D gene is TRBD1 (5 bases). CDR1 and CDR2 (germline): SGHTA, FQGNSA. V was cut by 1 base and J by 7 bases, with 8 bases left in between. The CDR3 loop spans 13 amino acids. The CDR3 reads CASSLEPGQPQHF. The CDR3 DNA follows: TGTGCCAGCAGCTTAGAGCCAGGGCAGCCCCAGCATTTT.

V gene TRBV14 combines with J gene TRBJ1-4; no definite D call. V lost 0 bases to trimming and J lost 10 bases, with 6 bases between them. The CDR3 contains 12 residues. Germline CDR1 is SGHDN and CDR2 is FVKESK. The CDR3 DNA follows: TGTGCCAGCAGCCAAGAGTCGGGAAAACTGTTTTTT. This encodes CASSQESGKLFF.

The rearrangement uses TRBV18 and TRBJ1-2, with TRBD1 matching over 11 bases. Germline CDR1 and CDR2: KGHSH and LQKENI. J lost 6 bases, V lost 3 bases, and 9 bases had no gene match. The CDR3 is 16 amino acids. DNA for the CDR3: TGTGCCAGCTCACCGGTGGACAGGGGGCGGAGGAATGGCTACACCTTC. It yields the protein CASSPVDRGRRNGYTF.

The count of this clone is one. V is TRBV15 and J is TRBJ2-6; 8 nucleotides line up with TRBD1. With V trimmed by 4 bases and J by 4 bases, 12 bases remained unmatched. This CDR3 spans 18 amino acids. CDR1 and CDR2 from the germline V gene are LNHNV and YYDKDF (reference sequence). The CDR3 here is CATSTSGTGRGGANVLTF. DNA for the CDR3: TGTGCCACCAGCACCTCCGGGACAGGTCGCGGAGGGGCCAACGTCCTGACTTTC.

This chain joins TRBV4-3 and TRBJ1-2, with a possible D match to TRBD1 (6 bases). Germline CDR1 reads LGHNA; CDR2 reads YSLEER. The CDR3 consists of 14 residues. V was clipped by 0 bases and J by 2 bases, with 7 bases between them. The CDR3 loop reads CASSQDGQNYGYTF. Here the CDR3 DNA reads TGCGCCAGCAGCCAAGACGGACAGAACTATGGCTACACCTTC.

This chain uses TRBV6-1 with TRBJ1-2; maybe TRBD1 (6 bases). Trimming stripped 7 bases from V and 2 bases from J, with 8 bases between. The CDR3 totals 12 residues. Germline loops: CDR1 MNHNS, CDR2 SASEGT. The CDR3 loop is CASKGQNYGYTF. CDR3 in DNA: TGTGCCAGCAAAGGACAGAACTATGGCTACACCTTC.

This chain uses TRBV6-6 with TRBJ2-1; 12 bases align to TRBD2. The trim removed 2 bases at V and 12 bases at J, leaving 11 bases unmatched. Looked up from germline, CDR1 is MNHNY and CDR2 is SVGAGI (reference sequence). The CDR3 extends over 16 amino acids. CDR3 protein: CASSYTTSGGGGGQFF. CDR3 nucleotides: TGTGCCAGCAGTTACACGACTAGCGGGGGAGGGGGGGGGCAGTTCTTC.

This chain joins TRBV6-5 and TRBJ2-7; TRBD2 matches at 8 bases. CDR1 is MNHEY and CDR2 is SVGAGI in the germline V gene. This CDR3 has 16 residues. J gave up 6 bases and V 1 base, and 11 bases lay outside the gene matches. In DNA, the CDR3 is TGTGCCAGCAGTTACTGCGGGGGGCGCGGTTGGTGCGAGCAGTACTTC. It encodes CASSYCGGRGWCEQYF.

This clone was detected only a few times. Here the CDR3 DNA reads TGCGCCAGCAGCGAGGGACAGGGGGAGACCCAGTACTTC. As protein: CASSEGQGETQYF. This chain uses TRBV5-1 with TRBJ2-5; 10 bases map to TRBD1. The CDR3 sequence is 13 residues long. After removal of 4 bases from V and 5 bases from J, the junction contained 2 bases not matched to a gene. Germline V gene data show CDR1 as SGHRS and CDR2 as YFSETQ.

The V and J genes are TRBV12-5 and TRBJ2-3, with TRBD1 identical over 10 bases. Per germline, CDR1 LGHNT and CDR2 FRNRAP. The V gene end was trimmed by 0 bases and the J gene end by 5 bases; junction bases not matched to a gene: 17. The CDR3 is 20 amino acids. The CDR3 DNA sequence: TGTGCTAGTGGTTTGGTACTACCCGGGACAGGGGACGGCTGGGTAGATACGCAGTATTTT. As protein: CASGLVLPGTGDGWVDTQYF.

The V call is TRBV2, the J call TRBJ2-1; TRBD2 is a possible D gene (6 bases). Germline loops: CDR1 SNHLY, CDR2 FYNNEI. Trimming took off 6 bases at V and 10 bases at J, with 19 bases between the two ends. The CDR3 sequence is 14 residues long. The CDR3 DNA reads TGTGCCAGCAGAGCTCCGCGGGGCGCTGGCGAGCAGTTCTTC. The encoded protein is CASRAPRGAGEQFF.

The chain carries TRBV4-3 and TRBJ1-1, with 7 bases identical to TRBD1. V lost 2 bases, J lost 4 bases, and 19 bases stayed unmatched. The germline V gene encodes CDR1 LGHNA and CDR2 YSLEER. This CDR3 has 19 amino acids. CDR3: CASSQTILGGAGPGTEAFF. For the CDR3, the DNA is TGCGCCAGCAGCCAAACTATCTTAGGGGGCGCGGGACCTGGCACTGAAGCTTTCTTT.